This T cell receptor beta chain was recovered during a study of naive and memory T cell subsets. This clonotype was seen repeatedly, ten times or more. The treatment denotes: skin biopsy from PPD injection site in Mantoux-positive individual. The library had UMIs added by 3' ligation of an oligonucleotide to TCR cDNA. The CDR3 covers 13 residues. CDR1 is KGHSH, CDR2 LQKENI, per germline. V was shortened by 2 bases and J by 6 bases, with 10 bases between the two germline ends. Four PCR rounds used nested alpha and beta constant region primers plus the SP2 primer. Alpha and beta constant region primers primed reverse transcription for blood and skin samples. TCRdb itself ran the UMI-ligation and nested PCR reads through MiXCR, one entry per CDR3 protein. The sample records around 30,000 distinct CDR3 sequences, about 6.9% being singletons.

This TCR derives from an adult in good health. Sequenced here: skin, sampled from a tuberculin skin test site. This sequence joins TRBV18 and TRBJ1-2, with D possibly TRBD1 on 6 matching bases. The CDR3 spells CASSPSAGDGYTF. The CDR3 coding sequence is TGTGCCAGCTCACCATCGGCAGGGGATGGCTACACCTTC.